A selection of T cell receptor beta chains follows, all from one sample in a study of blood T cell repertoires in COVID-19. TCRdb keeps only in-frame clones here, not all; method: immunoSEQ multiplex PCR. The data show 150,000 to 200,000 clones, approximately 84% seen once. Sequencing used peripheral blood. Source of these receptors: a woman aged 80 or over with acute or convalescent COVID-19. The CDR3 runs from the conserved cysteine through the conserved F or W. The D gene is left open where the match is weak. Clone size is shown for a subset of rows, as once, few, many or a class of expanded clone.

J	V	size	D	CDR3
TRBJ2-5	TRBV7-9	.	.	CASSQGFGQLYF
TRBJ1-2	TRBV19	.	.	CASSQGGPGDYGYTF
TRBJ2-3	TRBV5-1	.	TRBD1	CASSPDRVGDTQYF
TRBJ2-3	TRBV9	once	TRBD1	CASSVAGGQGRDTQYF
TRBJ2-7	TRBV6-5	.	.	CASSLRWASYEQYF
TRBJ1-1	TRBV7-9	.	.	CASSATGTEAFF
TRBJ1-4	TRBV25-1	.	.	CASSLSGALEDEKLFF
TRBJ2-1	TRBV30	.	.	CAWLASSSYNEQFF
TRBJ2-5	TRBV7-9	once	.	CASSLGQGYQEAQYF
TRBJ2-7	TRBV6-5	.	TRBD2	CASSYRGTTYEQYF
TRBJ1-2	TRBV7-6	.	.	CASSPNQPGNYGYTF
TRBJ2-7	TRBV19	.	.	CASCPRGSYEQYF
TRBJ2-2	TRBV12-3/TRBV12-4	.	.	CATRFYTGELFF
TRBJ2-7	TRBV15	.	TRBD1	CATRTAGTEGYREQYF
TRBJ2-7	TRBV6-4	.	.	CASSERAATKQYF
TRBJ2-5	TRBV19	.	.	CASSDAQGAQYF
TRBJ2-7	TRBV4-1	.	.	CASSPPLSYEQYF
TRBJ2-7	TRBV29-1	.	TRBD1	CSVVRTGDSYEQYF
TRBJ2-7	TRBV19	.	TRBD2	CASSLAGMYEQYF
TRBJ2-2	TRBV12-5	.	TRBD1	CASGRTLSGGNEELFF
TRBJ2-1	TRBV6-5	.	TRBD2	CASSSVAGPYNEQFF
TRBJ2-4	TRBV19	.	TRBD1	CASSTPGQGNIQYF
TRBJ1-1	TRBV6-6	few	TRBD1	CASRITGGPGTEAFF
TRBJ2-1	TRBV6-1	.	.	CASSEKAGPYNEQFF